The source of this T cell receptor beta chain is a study of beta chain features in type 1 diabetes. Looked up from germline, CDR1 is MGHDK and CDR2 is SYGVNS. V shed 2 bases, J shed 7 bases, and the junction held 8 bases outside the gene matches. This CDR3 has 14 amino acids. Study outcomes and limitations: Over-representation of high TCR-expressing cells was a possible consequence of cDNA sequencing. A possible short-template PCR bias applies equally to patients and controls. Type 1 diabetes patients had TCRB CDR3s that were shorter (moderately but significantly so) in all four CD4+ subsets.

Each of the CD4+ naive, central memory, regulatory and stem cell-like memory populations was sorted via CD45RO/CCR7/CD25/CD127/CD95/CD27. Each sorted population was over 95% pure. TCRB transcripts that were expressed got sequenced, as all of the isolated RNA had been reverse transcribed. The repertoire was sequenced with immunoSEQ multiplex PCR; TCRdb's copy has only in-frame clones and lacks some. In the table there are about 270,000 clones, roughly an eighth of which are singletons. About this clone itself: The antigen is unknown.

Sample: naive CD4+ T cells from blood. This TCR was sampled from a man aged 25-45 years with type 1 diabetes. The chain carries TRBV25-1 and TRBJ2-7; 7 nucleotides match TRBD2. CDR3 region: CASSETGGTGEQYF. The CDR3 nucleotides are TGTGCCAGCAGTGAAACGGGAGGAACGGGGGAGCAGTACTTC.